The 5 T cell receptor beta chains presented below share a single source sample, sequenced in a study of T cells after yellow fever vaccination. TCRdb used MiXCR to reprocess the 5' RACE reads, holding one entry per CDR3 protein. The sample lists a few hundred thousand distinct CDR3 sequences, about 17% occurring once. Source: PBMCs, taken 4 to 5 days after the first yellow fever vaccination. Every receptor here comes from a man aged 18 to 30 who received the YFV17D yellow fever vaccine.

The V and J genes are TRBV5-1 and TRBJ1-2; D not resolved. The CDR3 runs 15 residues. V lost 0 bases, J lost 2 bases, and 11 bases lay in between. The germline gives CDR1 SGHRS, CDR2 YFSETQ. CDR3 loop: CASSLAVGGNYGYTF. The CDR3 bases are TGCGCCAGCAGCTTGGCCGTTGGAGGGAACTATGGCTACACCTTC.

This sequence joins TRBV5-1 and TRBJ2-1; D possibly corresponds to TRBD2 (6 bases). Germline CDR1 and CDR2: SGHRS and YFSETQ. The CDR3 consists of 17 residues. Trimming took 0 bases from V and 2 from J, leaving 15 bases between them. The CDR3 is CASSLGGLEGTYNEQFF. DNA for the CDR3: TGCGCCAGCAGCTTGGGGGGTTTGGAGGGGACCTACAATGAGCAGTTCTTC.

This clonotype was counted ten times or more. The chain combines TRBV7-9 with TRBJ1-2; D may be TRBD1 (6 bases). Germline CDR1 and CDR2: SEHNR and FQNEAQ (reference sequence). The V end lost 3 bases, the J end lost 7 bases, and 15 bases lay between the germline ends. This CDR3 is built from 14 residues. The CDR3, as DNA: TGTGCCAGCAGCTTGGCGTCGGGGGCTGGTGGCTACACCTTC. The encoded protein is CASSLASGAGGYTF.

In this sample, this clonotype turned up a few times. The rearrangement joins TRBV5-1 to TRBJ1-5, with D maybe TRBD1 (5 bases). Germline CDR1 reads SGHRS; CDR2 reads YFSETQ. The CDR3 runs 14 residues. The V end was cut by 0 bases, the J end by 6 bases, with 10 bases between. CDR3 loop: CASSLEGEAQPQHF. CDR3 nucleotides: TGCGCCAGCAGCTTGGAAGGGGAGGCTCAGCCCCAGCATTTT.

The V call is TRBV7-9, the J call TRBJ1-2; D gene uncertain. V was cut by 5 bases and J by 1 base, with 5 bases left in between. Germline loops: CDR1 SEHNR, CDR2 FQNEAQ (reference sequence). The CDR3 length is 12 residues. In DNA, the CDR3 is TGTGCCAGCAGCCCGGTTAACTATGGCTACACCTTC. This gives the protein CASSPVNYGYTF.